This TCR beta chain was found in a study of blood T cell repertoires in COVID-19. On the study more broadly: Samples representing acute and convalescent COVID-19 were sourced from the United States, Italy and Spain. PBMCs, B-cell-depleted T cells, or T cells provided the cDNA or gDNA that made up the material.

Authors' processing steps: It was from reference gene primer amplification that nucleated cell counts were estimated. Produced via immunoSEQ multiplex PCR; TCRdb's table is partial and in-frame only. V and J calls and clone size come straight from that table; D and trimming were deduced from the DNA. The table lists 240,000 or so clones, approximately 90% of them singletons, with around 0.99% in the top ten. This clone was recorded a few times. Germline V gives CDR1 LNHDA, CDR2 SQIVND (reference sequence). This CDR3 is 13 amino acids long. V lost 3 bases, J lost 7 bases, and 12 bases lay in between. The J gene is TRBJ1-1, the V gene TRBV19, with D tentatively TRBD1 (5 bases). The TCR sequence derives from a woman in her thirties or forties who had recovered from COVID-19. Input material: peripheral blood. The CDR3 sequence is CASSIVRGGEAFF. The CDR3 nucleotides are TGTGCCAGTAGTATTGTTCGGGGGGGTGAAGCTTTCTTT.